This T cell receptor (beta chain) comes out of a study of circulating tumor DNA in untreated peripheral T-cell lymphoma listed by TCRdb under 2021. What the research found in general, with its limitations: Tumor-specific clonotypes were found in 75% to 80% of patients, coming from roughly 83% of baseline tissues and approximately 61% of baseline serum samples.

Libraries came from the immunoSEQ multiplex PCR assay. TCRdb retrieved this table from immuneACCESS and kept in-frame rearrangements only. Not all clones are present; in checked studies, unresolved V genes account for under half, and no reason is known for the remainder. This sample holds approximately 6,600 clones; roughly 60% were observed only once. The ten top clones hold around 60% of the sample. For this clone: Its antigen remains undetermined. The sample holds no much larger clone one base away, and base qualities are not on file.

Baseline tumor tissue collected before treatment was sequenced to identify tumor-specific TCR clonotypes. To monitor patients with peripheral T-cell lymphoma who were getting frontline treatment on a trial, the study applied next-generation sequencing to T-cell receptor sequences. This clonotype was sampled from a human donor with peripheral T-cell lymphoma. The sequenced sample was tumor tissue.

At the DNA level, the sequence is TGTGCCAGCAGCTTCAGCCCCAGCTCCTACAATGAGCAGTTCTTC. It codes for CASSFSPSSYNEQFF. The chain links TRBV11-3 with TRBJ2-1; the D gene is unclear. Measured from the cysteine to the phenylalanine, the CDR3 is 15 residues long. Of all the DNA, just the CDR3 is kept, 45 bases in frame from base 1. Trimming takes 3 bases from V and 0 bases from J, and the germline ends sit 9 bases apart. From the germline V gene, CDR1 is SGHNT and CDR2 is YENEEA.